This T cell receptor (beta chain) was retrieved from a study of human thymus T cells. Study conclusions and caveats: Related research described strongly overlapping thymic repertoires in unrelated people. In thymic and blood repertoires alike, V and J usage looked biased.

Trimming cost V 8 bases and J 3 bases, with 9 bases left between them. The CDR3 is made up of 12 amino acids. Germline-derived CDR1 and CDR2 are WSHSY and SAAADI. Worth noting for this clone: Antigen: not known.

Resections were taken during corrective heart surgery, and the thymus tissue came from these. The donor group consisted of healthy Finnish infants who were having corrective surgery for congenital heart defects. Sequenced by immunoSEQ multiplex PCR; TCRdb stores in-frame clones only, minus some. The table shows roughly 130,000 clones, with about 93% occurring only once. The rearrangement uses TRBV10-2 and TRBJ2-3; D not resolved. Specimen: thymus tissue. The sequence was collected from a boy under two years old with a congenital heart defect but otherwise immunologically healthy. The CDR3 region is CASQPPTDTQYF. The CDR3 coding sequence is TGCGCCAGCCAACCGCCTACAGATACGCAGTATTTT.